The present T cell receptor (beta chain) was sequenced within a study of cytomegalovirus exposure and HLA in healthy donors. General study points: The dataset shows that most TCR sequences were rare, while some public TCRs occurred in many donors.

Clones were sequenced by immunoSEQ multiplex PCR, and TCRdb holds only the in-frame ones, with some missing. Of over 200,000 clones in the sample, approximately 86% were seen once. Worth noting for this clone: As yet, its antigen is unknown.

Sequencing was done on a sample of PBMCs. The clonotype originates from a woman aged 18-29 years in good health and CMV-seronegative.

CDR3 nucleotide sequence: TGTGCCAGCAGCTTGGGCGGGGGACAAGAGACCCAGTACTTC. Translation: CASSLGGGQETQYF. The chain joins TRBV5-4 to TRBJ2-5; 7 positions agree with TRBD2. The junction had 1 base not matched to a gene; V was cut back by 0 bases and J by 2 bases. Germline loops: CDR1 SGHNT, CDR2 YYREEE (reference sequence). The CDR3 has 14 residues.